The T cell receptor (beta chain) described here comes from a study of blood T cells in healthy people across ages. There are 14 residues in the CDR3. Trimming took 2 bases from V and 8 from J, leaving 13 bases between them. Germline values: CDR1 MGHRA, CDR2 YSYEKL. Then a second PCR, running roughly 7 to 12 cycles, was carried out with a sample-barcoded 5' primer and a J-beta primer mix. TCRdb called the 5' RACE reads again in MiXCR, with one record for every CDR3 protein. This table has about 1,500,000 distinct CDR3 sequences, roughly 40% appearing once. This chain joins TRBV4-1 and TRBJ2-1; D uncertain. The clonotype comes from a woman under 30 in good health. The sequenced sample was blood. As DNA, the CDR3 is TGCGCCAGCAGCCAAAATTCCCCCGAGGATGAGCAGTTCTTC. It specifies CASSQNSPEDEQFF.